This T cell receptor (beta chain) comes out of a study of beta chain features in type 1 diabetes (dated by TCRdb to the late 2010s). Background for the entire study: Patients and healthy donors did not differ in mean age, gender distribution, total cell number or subset yield. A total of about 110 million sorted cells were examined across all samples, and the number of cells per subset was strongly correlated with RNA yield. In the study, TCRB repertoires of sorted circulating CD4+ T cell subsets from recently diagnosed type 1 diabetes patients were compared with those of matched healthy donors. Naive and central memory subsets were obtained from all 28 donors, but regulatory and stem cell-like memory subsets were isolated from only 8 patients and roughly 8 healthy donors. Study-level results and caveats: Because the HLA sub-analyses included only small numbers of individuals, any influence of HLA type on TCRB rearrangement was left unresolved. Because cDNA was sequenced instead of genomic DNA, activated cells with high expression could be over-represented, although the groups did not differ in activation or CD3 levels. In all four CD4+ subsets, TCRB CDR3 length was moderately but significantly shorter in type 1 diabetes patients. Naive, central memory and regulatory TCRB repertoires appeared more similar among patients than among healthy donors. At VDJ recombination sites, patients with type 1 diabetes made fewer insertions and deleted more nucleotides, a pattern implying thymic rearrangement abnormalities. PCR may preferentially amplify shorter templates, but because patient and control samples were amplified and corrected together, any resulting skew would affect both groups equally.

This clone was seen a few times. Its antigen target is currently unknown. Per-base quality was not reported, and no clone a single base away is much larger than it. This sample also contains other DNA sequences that code for the same CDR3. All of the isolated RNA was reverse transcribed with the High Capacity cDNA Reverse Transcription Kit, so expressed TCRB transcripts were sequenced. Deep immunoSEQ sequencing was performed on naive, central memory and regulatory T cell samples, with an average of roughly 3.3 million total reads per sample. Sorted cells were lysed in RLT buffer and RNA was extracted with DNase-treated RNeasy Micro or Mini kits, depending on cell number. Each cell subset was processed separately to prevent cross-contamination, with patient and healthy donor samples processed together. TCRB sequences were amplified from cDNA with the immunoSEQ multiplex PCR, producing 87-bp fragments spanning the CDR3 region. The amplicons were sequenced using the Illumina HiSeq platform. The authors' analysis ran thus. PCR bias was corrected computationally using synthetic template baselines, and reads within Hamming distance 2 were collapsed, with unmergeable singletons discarded. By aligning reads against IMGT, V, D and J genes, CDR3 length, and insertions or deletions at six rearrangement sites were assigned. Clonotype counts were normalized to sorted cell number within each subset before computing true diversity and Gini coefficients with the tcR R package. The overlap coefficient, calculated on TCRB nucleotide sequences, was used to quantify repertoire sharing. The table comes from immuneACCESS by way of TCRdb, which keeps in-frame sequences with V and J called. Part of the clones is missing from these tables; in studies checked, under half for an unresolved V gene and the rest for unknown reasons. V, J and clone size derive from that table, while D and trimming were established from the DNA sequence. The sample table contains about 27,000 clones; only one count was recorded for around three fifths of them. Of the sample, 1.5% falls within the top ten clones.

The CDR3 holds 11 amino acids from the cysteine to the phenylalanine. Kept here is only the CDR3 DNA, which spans 33 bases and is read in frame from base 1. Relative to germline, V is 3 bases shorter and J is 9 bases shorter, with 8 bases between their ends. Reading the germline V gene gives CDR1 SQVTM and CDR2 ANQGSEA. Each donor gave one peripheral blood draw, about 110 mL on average, collected into heparinised tubes. Naive, central memory, regulatory and stem cell-like memory CD4+ T cells were sorted on a BD FACSAria II using a panel including CD45RO, CCR7, CD25, CD127, CD95 and CD27. Purity was above 98% for every sorted population. PBMCs were separated immediately by Lymphoprep density gradient centrifugation and were stained directly, without being cultured. To minimize batch effects, samples were stained and sorted in pairs, one healthy donor with one patient per experiment.

Material: Tregs from blood. The cell subset or site label for this specimen denotes: regulatory CD4+ T cells. The rearranged segments are TRBV29-1 and TRBJ1-4; the D gene is perhaps TRBD1, on 6 matching bases. The clonotype comes from a woman aged 18-29 years with type 1 diabetes. CDR3 reads: CSVETGKKLFF. The nucleotides are TGCAGCGTTGAGACAGGAAAAAAACTGTTTTTT.